A single T cell receptor beta chain is shown here with its context. No antigen is known for it. The data derive from a study of a mutant IDH1 vaccine in newly diagnosed glioma. Study summary: Former treatment meant radiotherapy, temozolomide, or both; the majority had gotten both.

V was clipped by 5 bases and J by 7 bases, with 17 bases between them. This CDR3 spans 15 amino acids. Germline V gene lookup returns CDR1 SGHTA and CDR2 FQGTGA. Time point meaning: baseline, week 1 (first vaccination visit). Treatment defined: pre-vaccination baseline after standard-of-care therapy. The table came from immunoSEQ multiplex PCR; TCRdb's copy has only in-frame clones and leaves some out. The sample consists of over 75,000 clones, approximately 90% of them appearing once. General study points: Variations in leading peripheral T cell clonotypes appeared to have no connection with pseudoprogression. The study observed vaccine-induced immune responses in 90% to 95% of patients.

The material sequenced was PBMCs, taken from a glioma patient treated with radiotherapy, temozolomide or both. This TCR derives from a woman between 50 and 59 years old with glioma. The rearrangement joins TRBV7-3 to TRBJ2-2; either TRBD1 or TRBD2 may supply D (5 bases each). CDR3: CASSPLLGAGGELFF. The CDR3 region has the DNA TGTGCCAGCAGCCCGCTTCTCGGGGCCGGCGGGGAGCTGTTTTTT.